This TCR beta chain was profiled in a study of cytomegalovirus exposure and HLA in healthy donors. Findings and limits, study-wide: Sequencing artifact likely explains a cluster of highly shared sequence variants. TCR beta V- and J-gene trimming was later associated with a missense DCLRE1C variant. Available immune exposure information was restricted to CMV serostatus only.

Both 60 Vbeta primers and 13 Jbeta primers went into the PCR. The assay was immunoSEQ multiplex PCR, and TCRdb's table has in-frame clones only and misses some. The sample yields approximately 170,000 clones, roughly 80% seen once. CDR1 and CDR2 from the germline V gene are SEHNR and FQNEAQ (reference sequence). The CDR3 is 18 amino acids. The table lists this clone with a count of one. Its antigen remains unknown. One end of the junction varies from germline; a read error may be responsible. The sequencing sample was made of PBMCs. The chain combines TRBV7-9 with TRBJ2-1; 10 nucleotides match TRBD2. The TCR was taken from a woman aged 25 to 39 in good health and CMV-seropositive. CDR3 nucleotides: TGTTCCAGCAGCTTAGATCCGAGGCTAGCGGGAGTTCAGGATGAGCAGTTCTTC. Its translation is CSSSLDPRLAGVQDEQFF.